These T cell receptor beta chains were read from a single sample in a study of blood T cell repertoires in COVID-19. The method was immunoSEQ multiplex PCR; TCRdb's version includes in-frame clones alone and lacks a portion of them. The repertoire holds 280,000 or so clones, with nearly 90% as singletons. The sequenced sample was peripheral blood. These receptors were obtained from a man aged 18 to 29 with active or convalescent COVID-19. Each CDR3 is given with its conserved first and last residue. Fields, in order: D gene, J gene, V gene, clone size, CDR3 protein, CDR3 DNA. D genes are given only for firm matches. A row's size may be missing; if present it is once, few, many or a size class.

NA	TRBJ1-4	TRBV9	NA	CASGSNEKLFF	TGTGCCAGCGGGAGCAATGAAAAACTGTTTTTT
TRBD1	TRBJ2-1	TRBV6-4	NA	CASSDGRTGGYNEQFF	TGTGCCAGCAGTGACGGAAGGACAGGGGGTTACAATGAGCAGTTCTTC
NA	TRBJ1-6	TRBV4-1	NA	CASSQELNSPLHF	TGCGCCAGCAGCCAAGAGTTAAATTCACCCCTCCACTTT
TRBD1	TRBJ2-5	TRBV24-1	NA	CATSDGDSQETQYF	TGTGCCACCAGTGATGGGGACAGCCAAGAGACCCAGTACTTC
NA	TRBJ1-1	TRBV29-1	NA	CSVPGGTEAFF	TGCAGCGTTCCCGGGGGCACTGAAGCTTTCTTT
NA	TRBJ2-7	TRBV7-2	NA	CASSQGLPEQYF	TGTGCCAGCAGCCAAGGACTACCCGAGCAGTACTTC
NA	TRBJ1-1	TRBV2	once	CASTSPLFGNTEAFF	TGTGCCAGCACCTCTCCCCTATTCGGGAACACTGAAGCTTTCTTT
TRBD2	TRBJ2-1	TRBV12-5	NA	CASGRSTSMNEQFF	TGTGCTAGTGGACGCTCGACTAGCATGAATGAGCAGTTCTTC
TRBD1	TRBJ2-2	TRBV6-4	NA	CASSDGQGMRELFF	TGTGCCAGCAGTGACGGACAGGGAATGCGGGAGCTGTTTTTT
NA	TRBJ1-1	TRBV5-1	NA	CASSLASGVGVEAFF	TGCGCCAGCAGCTTGGCCAGCGGGGTCGGGGTTGAAGCTTTCTTT
TRBD2	TRBJ2-7	TRBV4-3	NA	CASSQAQREGYEQYF	TGCGCCAGCAGCCAAGCTCAGCGGGAGGGTTACGAGCAGTACTTC
NA	TRBJ1-2	TRBV4-1	NA	CASSLVPRTDGYTF	TGCGCCAGCAGCCTCGTACCCCGGACAGATGGCTACACCTTC
TRBD2	TRBJ2-1	TRBV27	NA	CASSPTGGLYNEQFF	TGTGCCAGCAGCCCGACGGGGGGATTGTACAATGAGCAGTTCTTC
NA	TRBJ1-4	TRBV2	NA	CAGRGGVNEKLFF	TGTGCCGGCCGAGGGGGGGTTAATGAAAAACTGTTTTTT
NA	TRBJ2-3	TRBV2	NA	CASRGGTDTQYF	TGTGCCAGCAGGGGGGGTACAGATACGCAGTATTTT
TRBD1	TRBJ2-7	TRBV4-1	NA	CASSQQWTGDRYEQYF	TGCGCCAGCAGCCAACAGTGGACAGGGGACCGATACGAGCAGTACTTC
NA	TRBJ2-6	TRBV5-4	NA	CASSGERAGANVLTF	TGTGCCAGCAGCGGGGAGCGGGCTGGGGCCAACGTCCTGACTTTC
TRBD1	TRBJ2-5	TRBV3-1/TRBV3-2	NA	CASSTTGPETQYF	TGTGCCAGCAGTACGACAGGGCCAGAGACCCAGTACTTC
NA	TRBJ2-3	TRBV4-1	NA	CASSQEAATDTQYF	TGCGCCAGCAGCCAAGAGGCCGCAACAGATACGCAGTATTTT
NA	TRBJ2-3	TRBV5-6	NA	CASSLDDSHADTQYF	TGTGCCAGCAGCTTGGACGATTCTCACGCGGATACGCAGTATTTT
NA	TRBJ1-1	TRBV6-5	NA	CASSLGQGEAFF	TGTGCCAGCAGTTTAGGGCAGGGTGAAGCTTTCTTT
NA	TRBJ1-1	TRBV18	NA	CASSTGGAASPRAFF	TGTGCCAGCTCCACCGGAGGGGCGGCGTCCCCGAGAGCTTTCTTT
NA	TRBJ2-2	TRBV21-1	NA	CASSTRDSCTGELFF	TGTGCCAGCAGCACCAGGGACAGTTGCACCGGGGAGCTGTTTTTT
NA	TRBJ2-3	TRBV6-5	NA	CASSYSVAGTDTQYF	TGTGCCAGCAGTTATAGCGTGGCTGGGACAGATACGCAGTATTTT
TRBD1	TRBJ1-2	TRBV7-9	NA	CASSSGQGLVYGYTF	TGTGCCAGCAGCTCCGGACAGGGATTAGTGTATGGCTACACCTTC
TRBD1	TRBJ2-5	TRBV7-8	NA	CASSLARTGEDQETQYF	TGTGCCAGCAGCTTAGCCCGGACAGGGGAAGACCAAGAGACCCAGTACTTC
TRBD1	TRBJ2-3	TRBV6-5	once	CASSYSRGLGTDTQYF	TGTGCCAGCAGTTACTCAAGGGGGCTCGGCACAGATACGCAGTATTTT
TRBD1	TRBJ2-5	TRBV10-3	NA	CAISDGTGNRAQYF	TGTGCCATCAGTGACGGGACAGGGAATCGGGCCCAGTACTTC
TRBD2	TRBJ2-7	TRBV7-2	NA	CASSFLAGGLMYEQYF	TGTGCCAGCAGCTTCCTAGCGGGGGGGCTCATGTACGAGCAGTACTTC
TRBD1	TRBJ2-3	TRBV6-1	NA	CASSDAGQGLRPRTDTQYF	TGTGCCAGCAGTGACGCGGGACAGGGCCTCCGGCCCCGCACAGATACGCAGTATTTT
NA	TRBJ1-1	TRBV5-1	NA	CASSIQTENTEAFF	TGCGCCAGCAGCATACAGACAGAGAACACTGAAGCTTTCTTT
TRBD1	TRBJ2-3	TRBV7-2	NA	CASSLDRGTDTQYF	TGTGCCAGCAGCTTGGACAGGGGGACAGATACGCAGTATTTT
NA	TRBJ1-2	TRBV5-4	NA	CASSPDKNYGYTF	TGTGCCAGCAGCCCAGACAAGAACTATGGCTACACCTTC
NA	TRBJ1-2	TRBV10-3	NA	CAINGGAGYTF	TGTGCCATCAACGGGGGGGCTGGCTACACCTTC
NA	TRBJ1-1	TRBV6-5	NA	CASSNQGNTEAFF	TGTGCCAGCAGTAACCAGGGTAACACTGAAGCTTTCTTT
TRBD2	TRBJ2-3	TRBV28	NA	CASSLGGLRTSPPGDTQYF	TGTGCCAGCAGTTTGGGGGGTCTTCGGACTAGCCCACCGGGGGATACGCAGTATTTT
TRBD1	TRBJ1-2	TRBV9	NA	CASSVAPRGQPLKYGYTF	TGTGCCAGCAGCGTAGCCCCCCGGGGACAGCCTTTAAAATATGGCTACACCTTC
TRBD2	TRBJ2-7	TRBV18	once	CASSLRGGGDFDEQYF	TGTGCCAGCTCACTCCGGGGCGGGGGGGATTTCGACGAGCAGTACTTC
NA	TRBJ2-7	TRBV7-9	NA	CASSPKGRGYEQYF	TGTGCCAGCAGCCCCAAGGGCAGGGGCTACGAGCAGTACTTC
NA	TRBJ1-5	TRBV7-9	NA	CASSSANNQPQHF	TGTGCCAGCAGCTCAGCTAACAATCAGCCCCAGCATTTT
NA	TRBJ2-5	TRBV15	NA	CATSPIEGTLKTQYF	TGTGCCACCAGCCCGATCGAGGGGACACTAAAGACCCAGTACTTC
TRBD2	TRBJ2-5	TRBV19	NA	CASSTSRSGGGALIGETQYF	TGTGCCAGTAGCACAAGTCGGTCTGGCGGGGGGGCCTTAATCGGAGAGACCCAGTACTTC
NA	TRBJ2-3	TRBV7-2	NA	CASSLASGRTADTQYF	TGTGCCAGCAGCTTAGCTTCCGGGAGGACAGCAGATACGCAGTATTTT
NA	TRBJ2-3	TRBV2	NA	CASSDDRITDTQYF	TGTGCCAGCAGTGACGACAGAATCACAGATACGCAGTATTTT
TRBD2	TRBJ2-7	TRBV5-6	NA	CASSSARGGYEQYF	TGTGCCAGCAGCTCGGCCCGGGGGGGCTACGAGCAGTACTTC
NA	TRBJ2-3	TRBV4-1	NA	CASSHRGPGDTQYF	TGCGCCAGCAGCCACCGCGGACCAGGGGATACGCAGTATTTT
NA	TRBJ2-1	TRBV7-8	NA	CASSFWQYNEQFF	TGTGCCAGCAGCTTCTGGCAGTACAATGAGCAGTTCTTC
NA	TRBJ1-5	TRBV19	NA	CASSSQDSNQPQHF	TGTGCCAGTAGTAGCCAGGATAGCAATCAGCCCCAGCATTTT
TRBD2	TRBJ2-4	TRBV27	NA	CASSFGSGGILAKNIQYF	TGTGCCAGCAGTTTCGGTAGCGGGGGGATTCTAGCCAAAAACATTCAGTACTTC
TRBD1	TRBJ1-2	TRBV14	NA	CASRPGGRGGYTF	TGTGCCAGCAGACCAGGGGGCCGAGGTGGCTACACCTTC
TRBD2	TRBJ2-1	TRBV2	NA	CASSGPTSGGDYNEQFF	TGTGCCAGCAGTGGCCCGACTAGCGGGGGGGATTACAATGAGCAGTTCTTC
TRBD1	TRBJ1-6	TRBV10-3	NA	CAISAGTGDRSPLHF	TGTGCCATCAGTGCCGGGACAGGAGACAGATCACCCCTCCACTTT